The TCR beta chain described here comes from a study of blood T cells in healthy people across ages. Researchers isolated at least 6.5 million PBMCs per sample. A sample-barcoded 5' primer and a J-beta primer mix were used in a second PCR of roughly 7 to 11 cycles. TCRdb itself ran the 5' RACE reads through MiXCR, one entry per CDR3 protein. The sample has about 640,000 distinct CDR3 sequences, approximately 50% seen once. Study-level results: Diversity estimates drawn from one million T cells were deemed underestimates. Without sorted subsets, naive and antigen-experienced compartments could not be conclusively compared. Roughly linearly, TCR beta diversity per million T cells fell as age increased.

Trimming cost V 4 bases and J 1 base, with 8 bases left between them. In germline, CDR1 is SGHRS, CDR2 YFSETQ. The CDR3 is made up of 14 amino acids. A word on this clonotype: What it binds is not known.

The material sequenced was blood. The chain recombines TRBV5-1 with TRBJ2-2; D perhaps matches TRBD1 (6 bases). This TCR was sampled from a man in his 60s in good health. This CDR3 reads CASSQGQNTGELFF. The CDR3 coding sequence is TGCGCCAGCAGCCAGGGACAGAACACCGGGGAGCTGTTTTTT.